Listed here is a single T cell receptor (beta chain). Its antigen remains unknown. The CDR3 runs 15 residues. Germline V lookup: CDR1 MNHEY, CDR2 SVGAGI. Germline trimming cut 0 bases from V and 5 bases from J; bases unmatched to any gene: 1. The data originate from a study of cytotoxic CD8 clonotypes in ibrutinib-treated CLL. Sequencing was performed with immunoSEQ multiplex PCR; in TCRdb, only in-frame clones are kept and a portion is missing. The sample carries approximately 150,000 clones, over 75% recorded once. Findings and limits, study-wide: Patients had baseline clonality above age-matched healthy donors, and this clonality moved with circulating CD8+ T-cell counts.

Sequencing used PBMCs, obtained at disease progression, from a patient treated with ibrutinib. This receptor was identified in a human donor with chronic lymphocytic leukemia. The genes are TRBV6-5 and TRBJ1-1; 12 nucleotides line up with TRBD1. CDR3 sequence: CASSYSGQGATEAFF. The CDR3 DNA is TGTGCCAGCAGTTACTCGGGACAGGGGGCAACTGAAGCTTTCTTT.